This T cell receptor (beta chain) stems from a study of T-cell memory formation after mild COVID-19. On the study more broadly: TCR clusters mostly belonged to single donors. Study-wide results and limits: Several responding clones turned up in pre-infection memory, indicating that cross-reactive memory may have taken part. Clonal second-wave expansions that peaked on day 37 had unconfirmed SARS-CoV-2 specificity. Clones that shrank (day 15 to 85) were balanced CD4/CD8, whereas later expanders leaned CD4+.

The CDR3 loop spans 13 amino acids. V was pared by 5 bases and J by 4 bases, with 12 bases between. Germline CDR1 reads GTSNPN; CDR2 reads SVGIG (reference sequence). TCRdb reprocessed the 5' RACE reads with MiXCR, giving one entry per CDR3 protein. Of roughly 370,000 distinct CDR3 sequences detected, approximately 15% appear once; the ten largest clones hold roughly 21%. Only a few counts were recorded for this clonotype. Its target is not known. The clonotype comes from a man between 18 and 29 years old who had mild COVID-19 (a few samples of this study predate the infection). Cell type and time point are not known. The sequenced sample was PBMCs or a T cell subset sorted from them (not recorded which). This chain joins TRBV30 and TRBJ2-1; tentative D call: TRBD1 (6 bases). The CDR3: CAWQQGEYNEQFF. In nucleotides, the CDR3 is TGTGCCTGGCAACAGGGAGAATACAATGAGCAGTTCTTC. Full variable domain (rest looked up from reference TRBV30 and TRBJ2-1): SQTIHQWPATLVQPVGSPLSLECTVEGTSNPNLYWYRQAAGRGLQLLFYSVGIGQISSEVPQNLSASRPQDRQFILSSKKLLLSDSGFYLCAWQQGEYNEQFFGPGTRLTVL.